The subject of this entry is one T cell receptor (beta chain). Trimming cost V 11 bases and J 4 bases, with 24 bases left between them. This CDR3 is built from 15 residues. The V gene's germline CDR1 is SGHNT and CDR2 YENEEA. The record originates from a study of blood T cell repertoires in COVID-19. Study as a whole: Italy, Spain and the United States were the sources of the convalescent and acute COVID-19 samples. Sources were T cells, B-cell-depleted T cells, or PBMCs; the material itself was cDNA or gDNA.

In the original processing: Amplification of reference gene primers was used by the study to estimate nucleated cell counts. Profiled with immunoSEQ multiplex PCR; TCRdb holds only in-frame clones, not every one. V, J and clone size were drawn from that table, and D and trimming were deduced from the DNA. The sample has 320,000 or so clones; 75% to 90% are singletons. Recovered Cohort 3 donors showed two negative PCRs, clearance, or symptom resolution. The sequencing input was PBMCs or T cells enriched from blood (not recorded which). The V gene is TRBV11-3, the J gene TRBJ2-7; perhaps TRBD1 as D (6 bases). The sequence was obtained from a man under 40 who had recovered from COVID-19. CDR3 in DNA: TGTGCCCTCCACCCAGGGGTTTGTAGTTTGTACGAGCAGTACTTC. Its translation is CALHPGVCSLYEQYF.